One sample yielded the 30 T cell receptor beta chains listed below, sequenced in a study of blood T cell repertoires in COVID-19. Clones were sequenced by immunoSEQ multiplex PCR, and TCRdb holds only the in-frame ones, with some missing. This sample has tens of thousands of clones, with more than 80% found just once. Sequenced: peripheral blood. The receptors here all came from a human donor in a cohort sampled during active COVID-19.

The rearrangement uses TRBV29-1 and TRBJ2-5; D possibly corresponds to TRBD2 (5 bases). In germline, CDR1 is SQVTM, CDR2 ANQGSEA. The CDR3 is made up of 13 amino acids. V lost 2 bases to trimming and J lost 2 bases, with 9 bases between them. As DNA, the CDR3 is TGCAGCGTTGAAAAGAGGGCGCAAGAGACCCAGTACTTC. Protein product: CSVEKRAQETQYF.

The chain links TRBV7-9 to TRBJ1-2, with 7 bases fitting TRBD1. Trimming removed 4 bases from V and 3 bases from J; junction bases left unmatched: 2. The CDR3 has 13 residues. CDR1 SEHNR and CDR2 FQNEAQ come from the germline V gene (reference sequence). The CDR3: CASSYQGDYGYTF. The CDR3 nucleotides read TGTGCCAGCAGCTACCAGGGGGACTATGGCTACACCTTC.

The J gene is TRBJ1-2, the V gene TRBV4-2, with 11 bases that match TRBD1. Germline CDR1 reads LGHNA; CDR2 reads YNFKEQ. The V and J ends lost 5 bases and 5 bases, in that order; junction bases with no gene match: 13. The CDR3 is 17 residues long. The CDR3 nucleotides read TGTGCCAGCAGCACTGCGACTGGACAGGGGGCGGCGTATGGCTACACCTTC. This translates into CASSTATGQGAAYGYTF.

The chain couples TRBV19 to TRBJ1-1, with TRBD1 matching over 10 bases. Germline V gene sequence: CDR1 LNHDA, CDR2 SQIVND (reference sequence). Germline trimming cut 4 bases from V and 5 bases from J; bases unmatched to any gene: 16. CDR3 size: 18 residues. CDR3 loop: CASSRRHMTGGESTEAFF. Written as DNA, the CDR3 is TGTGCCAGTAGTAGACGACATATGACAGGGGGCGAATCAACTGAAGCTTTCTTT. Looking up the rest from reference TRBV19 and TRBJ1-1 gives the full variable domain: DGGITQSPKYLFRKEGQNVTLSCEQNLNHDAMYWYRQDPGQGLRLIYYSQIVNDFQKGDIAEGYSVSREKKESFPLTVTSAQKNPTAFYLCASSRRHMTGGESTEAFFGQGTRLTVV.

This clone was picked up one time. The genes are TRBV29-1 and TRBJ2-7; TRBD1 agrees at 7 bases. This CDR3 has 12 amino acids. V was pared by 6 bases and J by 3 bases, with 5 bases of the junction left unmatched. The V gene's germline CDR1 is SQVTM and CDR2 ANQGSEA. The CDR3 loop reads CSVVRQGYEQYF. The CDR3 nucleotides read TGCAGCGTGGTAAGACAGGGCTACGAGCAGTACTTC.

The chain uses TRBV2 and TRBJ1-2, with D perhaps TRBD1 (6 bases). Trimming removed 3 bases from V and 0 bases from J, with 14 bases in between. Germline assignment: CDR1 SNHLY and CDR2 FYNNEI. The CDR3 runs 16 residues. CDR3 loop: CASSDRRTGTNYGYTF. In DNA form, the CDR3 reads TGTGCCAGCAGTGACCGGAGAACAGGGACTAACTATGGCTACACCTTC.

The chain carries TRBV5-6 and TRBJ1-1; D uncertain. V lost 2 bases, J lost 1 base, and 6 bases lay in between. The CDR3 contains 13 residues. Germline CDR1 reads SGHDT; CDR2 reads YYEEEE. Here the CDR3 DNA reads TGTGCCAGCAGCTTAAAGCCGAACACTGAAGCTTTCTTT. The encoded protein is CASSLKPNTEAFF.

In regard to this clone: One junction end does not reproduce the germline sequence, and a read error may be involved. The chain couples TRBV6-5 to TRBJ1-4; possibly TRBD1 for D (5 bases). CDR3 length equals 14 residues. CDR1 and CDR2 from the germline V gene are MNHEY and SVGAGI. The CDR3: CASSSPGLSERLFF. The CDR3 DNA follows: TGTGCCAGCAGTTCCCCGGGACTCTCGGAAAGACTGTTTTTT.

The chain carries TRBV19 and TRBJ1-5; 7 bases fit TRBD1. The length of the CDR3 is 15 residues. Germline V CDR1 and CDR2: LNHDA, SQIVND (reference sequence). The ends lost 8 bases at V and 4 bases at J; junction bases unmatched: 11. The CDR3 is CASRQGSVGNQPQHF. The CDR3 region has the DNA TGTGCCAGTCGACAGGGATCGGTCGGTAATCAGCCCCAGCATTTT. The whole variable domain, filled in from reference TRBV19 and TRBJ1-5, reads DGGITQSPKYLFRKEGQNVTLSCEQNLNHDAMYWYRQDPGQGLRLIYYSQIVNDFQKGDIAEGYSVSREKKESFPLTVTSAQKNPTAFYLCASRQGSVGNQPQHFGDGTRLSIL.

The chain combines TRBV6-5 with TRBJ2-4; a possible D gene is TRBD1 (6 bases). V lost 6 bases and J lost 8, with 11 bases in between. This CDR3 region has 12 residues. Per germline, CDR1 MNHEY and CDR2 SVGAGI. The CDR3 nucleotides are TGTGCCAGCAGCCCGGACAGCGACATTCAGTACTTC. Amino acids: CASSPDSDIQYF.

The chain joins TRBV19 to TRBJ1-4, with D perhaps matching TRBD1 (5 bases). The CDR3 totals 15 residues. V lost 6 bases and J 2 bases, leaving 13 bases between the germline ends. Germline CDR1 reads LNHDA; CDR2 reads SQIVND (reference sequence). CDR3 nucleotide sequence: TGTGCCAGTAGCCCTTCCCAGGGTACTAATGAAAAACTGTTTTTT. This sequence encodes CASSPSQGTNEKLFF. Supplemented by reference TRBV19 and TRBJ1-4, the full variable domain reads DGGITQSPKYLFRKEGQNVTLSCEQNLNHDAMYWYRQDPGQGLRLIYYSQIVNDFQKGDIAEGYSVSREKKESFPLTVTSAQKNPTAFYLCASSPSQGTNEKLFFGSGTQLSVL.

CDR3: CASSLRSSSYNEQFF. The CDR3 coding sequence is TGTGCCAGCAGCTTACGCTCTAGCTCCTACAATGAGCAGTTCTTC. The chain recombines TRBV11-3 with TRBJ2-1, with no clear D. This CDR3 spans 15 amino acids. CDR1 is SGHNT and CDR2 is YENEEA in the germline V gene. V dropped 2 bases and J dropped 0 bases, with 8 bases sitting between them.

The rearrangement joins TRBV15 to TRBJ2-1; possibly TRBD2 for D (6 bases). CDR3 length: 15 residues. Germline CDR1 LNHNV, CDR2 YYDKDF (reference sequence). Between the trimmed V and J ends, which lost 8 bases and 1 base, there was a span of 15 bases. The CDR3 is CATRESGVSYNEQFF. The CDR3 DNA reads TGTGCCACCCGGGAATCGGGGGTTTCCTACAATGAGCAGTTCTTC.

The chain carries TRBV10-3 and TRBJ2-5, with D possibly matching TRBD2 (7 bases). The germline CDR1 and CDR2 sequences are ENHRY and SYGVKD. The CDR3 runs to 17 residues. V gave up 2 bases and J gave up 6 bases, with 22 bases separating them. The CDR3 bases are TGTGCCATCAGTGAGAGGGGGGGTGGAGGGGCGCAGAAGACCCAGTACTTC. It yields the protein CAISERGGGGAQKTQYF.

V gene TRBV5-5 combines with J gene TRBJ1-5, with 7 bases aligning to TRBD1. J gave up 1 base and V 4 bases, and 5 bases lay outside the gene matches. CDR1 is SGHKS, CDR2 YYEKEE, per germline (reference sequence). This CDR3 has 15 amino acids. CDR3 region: CASSRDSASNQPQHF. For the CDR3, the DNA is TGTGCCAGCAGCCGGGACAGTGCCAGCAATCAGCCCCAGCATTTT.

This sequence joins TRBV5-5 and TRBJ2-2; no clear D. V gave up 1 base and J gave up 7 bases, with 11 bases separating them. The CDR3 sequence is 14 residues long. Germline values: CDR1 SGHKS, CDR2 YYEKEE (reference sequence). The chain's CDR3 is CASSLTSAVGELFF. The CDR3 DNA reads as TGTGCCAGCAGCTTGACTTCGGCGGTCGGGGAGCTGTTTTTT. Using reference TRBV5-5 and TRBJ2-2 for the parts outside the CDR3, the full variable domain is DAGVTQSPTHLIKTRGQQVTLRCSPISGHKSVSWYQQVLGQGPQFIFQYYEKEERGRGNFPDRFSARQFPNYSSELNVNALLLGDSALYLCASSLTSAVGELFFGEGSRLTVL.

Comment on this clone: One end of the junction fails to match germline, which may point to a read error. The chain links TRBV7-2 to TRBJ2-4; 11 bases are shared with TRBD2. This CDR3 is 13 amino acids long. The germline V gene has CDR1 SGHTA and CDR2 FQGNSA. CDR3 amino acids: CASSLDRLAGLDF. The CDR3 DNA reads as TGTGCCAGCAGCTTAGACCGACTAGCGGGGTTGGACTTC.

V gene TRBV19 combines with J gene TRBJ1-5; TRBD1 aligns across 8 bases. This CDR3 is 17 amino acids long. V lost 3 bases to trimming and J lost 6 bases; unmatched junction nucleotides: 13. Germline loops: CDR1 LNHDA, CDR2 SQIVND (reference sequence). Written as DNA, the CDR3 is TGTGCCAGTAGTATGGACAGGGTGCCCTCCTATGTTCAGCCCCAGCATTTT. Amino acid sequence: CASSMDRVPSYVQPQHF.

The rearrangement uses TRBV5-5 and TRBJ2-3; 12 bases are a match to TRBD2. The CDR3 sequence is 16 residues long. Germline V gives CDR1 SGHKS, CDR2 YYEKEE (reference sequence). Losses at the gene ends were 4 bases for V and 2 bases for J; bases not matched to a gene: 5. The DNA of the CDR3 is TGTGCCAGCAGCCCCGGACTAGCGGGACTCACAGATACGCAGTATTTT. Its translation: CASSPGLAGLTDTQYF.

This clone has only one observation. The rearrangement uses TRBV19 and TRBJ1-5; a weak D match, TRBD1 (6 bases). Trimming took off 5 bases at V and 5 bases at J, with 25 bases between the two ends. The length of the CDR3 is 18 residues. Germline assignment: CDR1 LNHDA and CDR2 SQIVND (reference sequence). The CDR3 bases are TGTGCCAGTAGTCAACTCAAAAGGGGGGGGCAGGGTCATCAGCCCCAGCATTTT. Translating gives CASSQLKRGGQGHQPQHF.

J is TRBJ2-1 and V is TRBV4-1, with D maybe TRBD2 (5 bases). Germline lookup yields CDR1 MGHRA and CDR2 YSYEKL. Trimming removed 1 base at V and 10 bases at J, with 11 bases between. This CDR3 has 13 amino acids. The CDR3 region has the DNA TGCGCCAGCAGCCAAGTGAGGGCTTTCGAGCAGTTCTTC. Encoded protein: CASSQVRAFEQFF.

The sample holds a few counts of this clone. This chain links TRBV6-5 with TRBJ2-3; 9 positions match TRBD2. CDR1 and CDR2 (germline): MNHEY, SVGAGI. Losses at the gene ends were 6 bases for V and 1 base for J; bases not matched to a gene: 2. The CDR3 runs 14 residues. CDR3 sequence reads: CASRASGGTDTQYF. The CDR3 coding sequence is TGTGCCAGCAGGGCTAGCGGGGGCACAGATACGCAGTATTTT.

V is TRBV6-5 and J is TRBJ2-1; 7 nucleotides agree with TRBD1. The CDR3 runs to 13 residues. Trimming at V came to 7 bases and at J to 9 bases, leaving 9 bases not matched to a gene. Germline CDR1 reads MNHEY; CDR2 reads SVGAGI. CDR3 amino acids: CASTSFEGAEQFF. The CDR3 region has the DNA TGTGCCAGCACGTCTTTCGAGGGGGCTGAGCAGTTCTTC.

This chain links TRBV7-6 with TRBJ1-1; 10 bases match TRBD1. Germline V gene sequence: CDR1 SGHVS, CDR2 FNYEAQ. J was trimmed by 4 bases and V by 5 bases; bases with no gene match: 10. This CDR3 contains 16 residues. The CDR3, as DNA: TGTGCCAGCAGCCTGGGACAGGGGAGGGTGGTCACTGAAGCTTTCTTT. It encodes CASSLGQGRVVTEAFF.

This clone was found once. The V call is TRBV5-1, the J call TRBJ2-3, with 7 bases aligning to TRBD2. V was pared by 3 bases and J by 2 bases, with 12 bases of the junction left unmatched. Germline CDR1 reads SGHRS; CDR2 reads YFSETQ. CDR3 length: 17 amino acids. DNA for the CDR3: TGCGCCAGCAGCTCCGGGGGGAGGCGGGGCAACACAGATACGCAGTATTTT. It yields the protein CASSSGGRRGNTDTQYF.

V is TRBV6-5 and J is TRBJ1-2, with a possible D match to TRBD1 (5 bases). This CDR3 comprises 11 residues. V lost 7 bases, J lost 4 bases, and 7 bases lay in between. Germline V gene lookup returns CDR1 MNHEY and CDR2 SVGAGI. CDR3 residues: CASTQGYGYTF. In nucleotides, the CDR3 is TGTGCCAGCACGCAGGGCTATGGCTACACCTTC.

Here the CDR3 DNA reads TGCGCCAGCAGCTTGGCGGGACAGACTAATGAAAAACTGTTTTTT. Translating it yields CASSLAGQTNEKLFF. The chain combines TRBV5-1 with TRBJ1-4; 7 nucleotides match TRBD1. This CDR3 contains 15 residues. The trim removed 0 bases at V and 2 bases at J, leaving 1 base unmatched. CDR1 SGHRS and CDR2 YFSETQ come from the germline V gene.

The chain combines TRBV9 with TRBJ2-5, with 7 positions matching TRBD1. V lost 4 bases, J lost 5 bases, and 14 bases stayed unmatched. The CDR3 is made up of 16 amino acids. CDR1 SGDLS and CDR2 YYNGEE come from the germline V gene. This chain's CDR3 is CASSPRDSHNGETQYF. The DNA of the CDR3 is TGTGCCAGCAGCCCCCGGGACAGTCACAACGGGGAGACCCAGTACTTC.

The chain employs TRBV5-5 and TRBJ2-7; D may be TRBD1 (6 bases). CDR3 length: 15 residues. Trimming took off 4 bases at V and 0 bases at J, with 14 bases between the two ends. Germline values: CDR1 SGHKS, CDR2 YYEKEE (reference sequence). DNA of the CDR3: TGTGCCAGCAGCGAAAGCATACAGGGCTCCTACGAGCAGTACTTC. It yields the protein CASSESIQGSYEQYF.

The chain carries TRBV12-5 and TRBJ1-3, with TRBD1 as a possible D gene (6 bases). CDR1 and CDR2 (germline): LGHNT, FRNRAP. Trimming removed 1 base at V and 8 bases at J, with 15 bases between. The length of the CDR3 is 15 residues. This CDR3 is CASGLAQGLGHTIYF. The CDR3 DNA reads TGTGCTAGTGGTTTGGCACAGGGTTTAGGACACACCATATATTTT.